The 9 T cell receptor beta chains below all came from one sample that was sequenced in a study of T-cell reconstitution after alpha-beta-depleted transplantation in children. Unique molecular identifiers were incorporated into the prepared TCRbeta library. One entry per CDR3 protein results from TCRdb running MiXCR on the PCR reads. The sample holds a few hundred thousand distinct CDR3 sequences, almost 8% seen once. The study's findings and limits: A year had passed since transplant, and T-cell counts and diversity by then came mostly from newly produced T cells.

These receptors' targets are unknown. This specimen consisted of peripheral blood, obtained 360 days after TCRalphabeta/CD19-depleted stem cell transplant. These receptors were collected from a female patient aged 2-15 years who had a stem cell transplant for Fanconi anemia, so the T cells may come from the graft donor.

This clonotype appeared many times. The V and J genes are TRBV12-3 or TRBV12-4 and TRBJ2-6, with D hard to call. V was pared by 4 bases and J by 0 bases, with 7 bases between. This CDR3 comprises 15 residues. The CDR3 DNA reads TGTGCCAGCAGTTCCCGGACCTCTGGGGCCAACGTCCTGACTTTC. It encodes CASSSRTSGANVLTF.

The CDR3 reads CASSAGPYGYTF. The DNA of the CDR3 is TGTGCCAGCAGTGCTGGACCTTATGGCTACACCTTC. The V and J genes are TRBV28 and TRBJ1-2, with D hard to call. Germline V gives CDR1 MDHEN, CDR2 SYDVKM. The V and J ends lost 5 bases and 5 bases respectively, with 9 bases between them. This CDR3 has 12 residues.

In its sample, this clonotype was seen many times. The rearrangement joins TRBV20-1 to TRBJ2-1, with 11 bases fitting TRBD1. Germline assignment: CDR1 DFQATT and CDR2 SNEGSKA (reference sequence). CDR3 length: 16 residues. Trimming took 3 bases from V and 0 from J; bases not matched to a gene: 4. The CDR3 sequence: CSASPDRGLSYNEQFF. CDR3 in DNA: TGCAGTGCTAGTCCGGACAGGGGGCTCTCCTACAATGAGCAGTTCTTC.

The CDR3 DNA sequence: TGTGCCAGCAGCTTAGGGTTACTAGCGGGGACGGGTGAGCAGTTCTTC. Translating gives CASSLGLLAGTGEQFF. The J gene is TRBJ2-1, the V gene TRBV11-2, with 10 bases fitting TRBD2. The V and J ends lost 1 base and 9 bases, in that order; junction bases with no gene match: 9. Germline V gene sequence: CDR1 SGHAT, CDR2 FQNNGV. The CDR3 is 16 residues long.

CDR3: CASSLVPGENNQPQHF. The DNA for the CDR3 is TGCGCCAGCAGCTTGGTTCCAGGGGAGAACAATCAGCCCCAGCATTTT. The genes are TRBV5-1 and TRBJ1-5; a possible D gene is TRBD1 (6 bases). V lost 0 bases, J lost 3 bases, and 13 bases lay in between. Germline CDR1 SGHRS, CDR2 YFSETQ. This CDR3 region has 16 residues.

This clonotype was seen ten or more times. The CDR3 sequence: CASSLLDRPSPLHF. The CDR3 region has the DNA TGTGCCAGCAGTCTCCTCGACAGGCCGTCACCCCTCCACTTT. This chain joins TRBV28 and TRBJ1-6, with a tentative D call TRBD1 (6 bases). The V and J ends lost 5 bases and 10 bases respectively, with 15 bases between them. There are 14 residues in the CDR3. The germline V gene has CDR1 MDHEN and CDR2 SYDVKM.

The gene calls are TRBV28 and TRBJ2-7; 7 bases are a match to TRBD1. This CDR3 has 14 amino acids. The V and J ends lost 7 bases and 2 bases, in that order; junction bases with no gene match: 8. Germline V lookup: CDR1 MDHEN, CDR2 SYDVKM. In DNA, the CDR3 is TGTGCCAGCACCCCCAGGGGGTTTCCCTACGAGCAGTACGTC. This gives the protein CASTPRGFPYEQYV.

This clonotype has a count of ten or more. This chain joins TRBV12-3 or TRBV12-4 and TRBJ2-5; 10 nucleotides match TRBD1. This CDR3 is 15 amino acids long. V shed 6 bases, J shed 3 bases, and the junction held 7 bases outside the gene matches. For the CDR3, the DNA is TGTGCCAGCAGGTGGACAGGGGGGGGGGAAGAGACCCAGTACTTC. It codes for CASRWTGGGEETQYF.

The sample holds many counts of this clonotype. J is TRBJ2-7 and V is TRBV13; 9 nucleotides line up with TRBD1. CDR3 size: 15 residues. Germline assignment: CDR1 PRHDT and CDR2 FYEKMQ (reference sequence). V lost 0 bases, J lost 3 bases, and 3 bases stayed unmatched. Written as DNA, the CDR3 is TGTGCCAGCAGCTTAGGCCTGGGACAGGGCTACGAGCAGTACTTC. Its translation is CASSLGLGQGYEQYF.